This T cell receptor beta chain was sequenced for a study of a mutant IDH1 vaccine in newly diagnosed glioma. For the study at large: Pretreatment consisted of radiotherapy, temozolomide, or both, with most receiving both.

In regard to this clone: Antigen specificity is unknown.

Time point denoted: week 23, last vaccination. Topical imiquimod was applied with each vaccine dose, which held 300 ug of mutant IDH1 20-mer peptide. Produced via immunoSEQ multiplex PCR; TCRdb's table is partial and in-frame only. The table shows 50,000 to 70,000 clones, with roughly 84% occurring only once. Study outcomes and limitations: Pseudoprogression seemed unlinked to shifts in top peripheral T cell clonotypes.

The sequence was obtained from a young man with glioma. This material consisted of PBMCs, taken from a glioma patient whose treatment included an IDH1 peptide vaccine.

The CDR3 sequence is CASSSYYPEAFF. The CDR3, as DNA: TGTGCCAGCAGCTCCTACTATCCTGAAGCTTTCTTT. The chain uses TRBV7-9 and TRBJ1-1; no clear D. CDR1 SEHNR and CDR2 FQNEAQ come from the germline V gene (reference sequence). V gave up 4 bases and J gave up 6 bases, with 9 bases separating them. This CDR3 is built from 12 residues.